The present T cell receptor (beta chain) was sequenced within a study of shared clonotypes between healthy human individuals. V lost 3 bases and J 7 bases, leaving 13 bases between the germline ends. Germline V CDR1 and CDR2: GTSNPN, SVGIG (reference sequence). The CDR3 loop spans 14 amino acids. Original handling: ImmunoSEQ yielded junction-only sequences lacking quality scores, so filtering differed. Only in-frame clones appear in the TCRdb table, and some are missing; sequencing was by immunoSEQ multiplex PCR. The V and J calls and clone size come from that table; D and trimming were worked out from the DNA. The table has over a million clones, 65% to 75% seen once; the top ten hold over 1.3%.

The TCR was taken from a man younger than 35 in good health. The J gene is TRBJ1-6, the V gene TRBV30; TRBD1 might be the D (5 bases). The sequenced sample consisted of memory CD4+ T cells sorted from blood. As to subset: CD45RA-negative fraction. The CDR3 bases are TGTGCCTGGAGAGGGGCTTTTTGGAATTCACCCCTCCACTTT. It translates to CAWRGAFWNSPLHF.